The 17 T cell receptor beta chains listed next were all sequenced from one sample in a study of cytomegalovirus exposure and HLA in healthy donors. A multiplex PCR was run with 60 Vbeta primers and 13 Jbeta primers. Clones were read by immunoSEQ multiplex PCR, and TCRdb kept only the in-frame ones, dropping some. The sample shows roughly 170,000 clones, approximately 72% of them seen only once. The sequencing input was PBMCs. The receptor set was obtained from a female donor in good health and CMV-seronegative.

The chain links TRBV10-3 to TRBJ2-2, with D possibly TRBD1 on 5 matching bases. Per the germline V gene, CDR1 is ENHRY and CDR2 is SYGVKD. The CDR3 length is 14 residues. With 11 bases removed from V and 0 bases from J, the gap between germline ends came to 13 bases. The chain's CDR3 is CAACQGSNTGELFF. Here the CDR3 DNA reads TGTGCCGCATGCCAGGGATCGAACACCGGGGAGCTGTTTTTT.

The V call is TRBV9, the J call TRBJ2-5; possibly TRBD1 for D (5 bases). Trimming stripped 0 bases from V and 1 base from J, with 7 bases between. The CDR3 is 14 residues long. Germline values: CDR1 SGDLS, CDR2 YYNGEE. The CDR3 nucleotides are TGTGCCAGCAGCGTAGGTAGGGGCCAAGAGACCCAGTACTTC. Translating it yields CASSVGRGQETQYF. Full variable domain (missing parts from reference TRBV9 and TRBJ2-5): DSGVTQTPKHLITATGQRVTLRCSPRSGDLSVYWYQQSLDQGLQFLIQYYNGEERAKGNILERFSAQQFPDLHSELNLSSLELGDSALYFCASSVGRGQETQYFGPGTRLLVL.

The CDR3 reads CASSYSADRSLSGYTF. CDR3 DNA sequence: TGTGCCAGCAGTTACTCGGCCGACAGGTCCCTAAGCGGCTACACCTTC. V and J are TRBV6-6 and TRBJ1-2; perhaps TRBD1 as D (6 bases). Per the germline V gene, CDR1 is MNHNY and CDR2 is SVGAGI (reference sequence). The CDR3 spans 16 residues. V gave up 0 bases and J gave up 8 bases, with 19 bases separating them.

The chain couples TRBV5-8 to TRBJ2-3; D not resolved. The germline V gene has CDR1 SGHTS and CDR2 YDEGEE. The length of the CDR3 is 14 residues. V dropped 4 bases and J dropped 1 base, with 10 bases sitting between them. Here the CDR3 reads CASSLDAGTDTQYF. The CDR3 DNA reads TGTGCCAGCAGCCTGGATGCGGGCACAGATACGCAGTATTTT.

The chain carries TRBV11-2 and TRBJ2-3; TRBD2 agrees at 7 bases. CDR1 and CDR2 from the germline V gene are SGHAT and FQNNGV. There are 16 residues in the CDR3. Losses at the gene ends were 5 bases for V and 3 bases for J; bases not matched to a gene: 11. DNA for the CDR3: TGTGCCAGCAGCCACCCAGGTGGGGGAGGGACAGATACGCAGTATTTT. This gives the protein CASSHPGGGGTDTQYF.

The chain couples TRBV10-3 to TRBJ1-1; a possible D gene is TRBD1 (5 bases). The germline V and J ends were trimmed by 0 bases and 14 bases, with 13 bases remaining between them. The CDR3 extends over 12 amino acids. From germline, CDR1 is ENHRY and CDR2 SYGVKD. CDR3 residues: CAISESAGTLFF. The CDR3 nucleotides are TGTGCCATCAGTGAGTCGGCGGGGACGCTGTTCTTT.

This clone appeared a single time. J is TRBJ1-6 and V is TRBV6-1, with 9 bases matching TRBD1. The CDR3 is made up of 15 amino acids. Losses at the gene ends were 4 bases for V and 10 bases for J; bases not matched to a gene: 8. Germline V CDR1 and CDR2: MNHNS, SASEGT. This CDR3 is CASSGTGTGLSPLHF. The CDR3 DNA is TGTGCCAGCAGTGGTACCGGGACAGGGCTGTCACCCCTCCACTTT.

In its sample, this clone was seen once. The chain employs TRBV30 and TRBJ2-2; D is perhaps TRBD2 (7 bases). The V end lost 3 bases, the J end lost 8 bases, and 19 bases lay between the germline ends. This CDR3 comprises 15 residues. CDR1 and CDR2 (germline): GTSNPN, SVGIG (reference sequence). CDR3 residues: CAWRYLRTRGGELFF. The CDR3 region has the DNA TGTGCCTGGAGATATCTAAGGACTAGGGGGGGGGAGCTGTTTTTT. The variable domain in full, completed from reference TRBV30 and TRBJ2-2, reads SQTIHQWPATLVQPVGSPLSLECTVEGTSNPNLYWYRQAAGRGLQLLFYSVGIGQISSEVPQNLSASRPQDRQFILSSKKLLLSDSGFYLCAWRYLRTRGGELFFGEGSRLTVL.

The J gene is TRBJ2-7, the V gene TRBV2; possibly TRBD2 for D (5 bases). CDR3 length: 13 residues. Germline loops: CDR1 SNHLY, CDR2 FYNNEI. V was trimmed by 4 bases and J by 2 bases, leaving 9 bases between them. CDR3 amino acids: CASSGPGTYEQYF. CDR3 nucleotide sequence: TGTGCCAGCAGTGGTCCGGGAACCTACGAGCAGTACTTC.

The V gene is TRBV30, the J gene TRBJ2-1; 9 bases are shared with TRBD2. V lost 0 bases, J lost 7 bases, and 7 bases stayed unmatched. Germline CDR1 reads GTSNPN; CDR2 reads SVGIG (reference sequence). CDR3 length: 15 amino acids. CDR3 sequence: CAWSVRRGGWNEQFF. The CDR3 DNA is TGTGCCTGGAGTGTACGGCGGGGGGGGTGGAATGAGCAGTTCTTC.

This chain joins TRBV13 and TRBJ1-6; TRBD1 aligns across 8 bases. Germline V gives CDR1 PRHDT, CDR2 FYEKMQ (reference sequence). The CDR3 totals 17 residues. V shed 4 bases, J shed 10 bases, and the junction held 15 bases outside the gene matches. The CDR3 loop reads CASSSLGTGLSGSPLHF. CDR3 bases: TGTGCCAGCAGCTCCTTGGGGACAGGCCTAAGTGGGTCACCCCTCCACTTT.

This clone was recorded only once. J is TRBJ2-7 and V is TRBV27, with 7 bases lining up with TRBD1. The germline V gene has CDR1 MNHEY and CDR2 SMNVEV (reference sequence). This CDR3 is 12 amino acids long. J lost 6 bases, V lost 5 bases, and 4 bases had no gene match. CDR3 residues: CASSEGQREQYF. The DNA for the CDR3 is TGTGCCAGCAGTGAGGGACAGCGCGAGCAGTACTTC.

The CDR3 reads CASRKREDTPMFEQFF. CDR3 sequence (DNA): TGTGCCAGCAGGAAAAGGGAGGACACCCCAATGTTTGAGCAGTTCTTC. The chain joins TRBV4-2 to TRBJ2-1, with TRBD2 as a possible D gene (6 bases). The germline V gene has CDR1 LGHNA and CDR2 YNFKEQ. This CDR3 region has 16 residues. V was clipped by 6 bases and J by 9 bases, with 24 bases between them.

The rearrangement links TRBV23-1 to TRBJ1-3; D gene uncertain. TRBV23-1 is placed among ORFs of uncertain function. The CDR3 is 15 residues long. Trimming cost V 0 bases and J 4 bases, with 10 bases left between them. CDR3 residues: CASSQSRGIGNTIYF. The CDR3 region has the DNA TGCGCCAGCAGTCAATCGAGAGGGATCGGAAACACCATATATTTT.

The V call is TRBV28, the J call TRBJ2-7; 10 bases line up with TRBD2. CDR3 length: 17 residues. The V gene's germline CDR1 is MDHEN and CDR2 SYDVKM. V lost 6 bases, J lost 0 bases, and 11 bases stayed unmatched. Here the CDR3 reads CASSLLPIAGGSYEQYF. In DNA form, the CDR3 reads TGTGCCAGCAGCCTTCTCCCAATAGCGGGAGGCTCCTACGAGCAGTACTTC.

The chain is built from TRBV10-2 and TRBJ2-5; 13 bases are a match to TRBD2. The CDR3 sequence is 17 residues long. With 3 bases clipped from V and 5 bases from J, the junction kept 9 bases outside the gene matches. The germline V gene has CDR1 WSHSY and CDR2 SAAADI. As DNA, the CDR3 is TGCGCCAGCAGTGACACGGGACTAGCGGGGCTTAGGGAGACCCAGTACTTC. Amino acids: CASSDTGLAGLRETQYF.

This sequence joins TRBV4-2 and TRBJ2-7; weak D call: TRBD1 (6 bases). The germline V gene has CDR1 LGHNA and CDR2 YNFKEQ. CDR3 length equals 15 residues. With 0 bases removed from V and 6 bases from J, the gap between germline ends came to 15 bases. The CDR3 here is CASSQDKGEPGEQYF. DNA for the CDR3: TGTGCCAGCAGCCAAGATAAGGGGGAACCGGGCGAGCAGTACTTC.